Each of the 22 T cell receptor beta chains below was sequenced from the same sample in a study of response to subunit inactivated influenza vaccine. TCRdb processed the RT-PCR reads anew with MiXCR; each CDR3 protein has one entry. The top ten clones hold 10% of a sample with 290,000 or so distinct CDR3 sequences, roughly 22% of them seen once. The starting material was PBMCs from blood, obtained around 22 months after vaccination. All receptors come from a man aged 50-75 years who received an inactivated influenza vaccine.

In its sample, this clonotype was seen a few times. This chain uses TRBV29-1 with TRBJ1-1; a weak D match, TRBD1 (5 bases). Germline V lookup: CDR1 SQVTM, CDR2 ANQGSEA. This CDR3 is 11 amino acids long. Trimming took 3 bases from V and 8 from J, leaving 10 bases between them. The CDR3 loop is CSVELAGEAFF. CDR3 coding DNA: TGCAGCGTTGAGTTGGCAGGGGAAGCTTTCTTT.

The chain combines TRBV6-1 with TRBJ1-2; D gene ambiguous. V was shortened by 2 bases and J by 7 bases, with 8 bases between the two germline ends. CDR1 is MNHNS, CDR2 SASEGT, per germline. CDR3 length: 12 residues. The chain's CDR3 is CASSETWGGYTF. Here the CDR3 DNA reads TGTGCCAGCAGTGAAACCTGGGGTGGCTACACCTTC.

The V and J genes are TRBV4-3 and TRBJ2-3, with TRBD1 matching over 8 bases. V was pared by 4 bases and J by 9 bases, with 9 bases of the junction left unmatched. CDR1 and CDR2 (germline): LGHNA, YSLEER. The CDR3 length is 14 residues. CDR3 in DNA: TGCGCCAGCAGCCGCACAGGGGGGCTTGAGACGCAGTATTTT. This translates into CASSRTGGLETQYF.

The chain is built from TRBV28 and TRBJ2-7; 8 nucleotides agree with TRBD1. The germline gives CDR1 MDHEN, CDR2 SYDVKM. V shed 7 bases, J shed 3 bases, and the junction held 11 bases outside the gene matches. CDR3 length equals 15 residues. CDR3 coding DNA: TGTGCCAGCACCCCAACGGCAGGGGGCTTCTACGAGCAGTACTTC. It yields the protein CASTPTAGGFYEQYF.

The chain carries TRBV3-1 and TRBJ2-5, with a possible D match to TRBD1 (6 bases). CDR3 length: 16 amino acids. CDR1 is LGHDT and CDR2 is YNNKEL in the germline V gene (reference sequence). The V gene lost 1 base and the J gene lost 5 bases, with 17 bases spanning the gap. The chain's CDR3 is CASSQGEKQGRETQYF. The CDR3 nucleotides are TGTGCCAGCAGCCAAGGGGAGAAACAGGGACGGGAGACCCAGTACTTC.

This clonotype has a handful of counts. The chain employs TRBV10-3 and TRBJ2-1, with D unresolved. The germline V gene has CDR1 ENHRY and CDR2 SYGVKD. Trimming took 11 bases from V and 7 from J, leaving 18 bases between them. This CDR3 is 13 amino acids long. The CDR3 region has the DNA TGTGCCCCGTTGTGCCATCGGACGAATGAGCAGTTCTTC. Residues: CAPLCHRTNEQFF.

This clonotype was recorded many times. V gene TRBV20-1 combines with J gene TRBJ1-1; D possibly corresponds to TRBD1 (6 bases). CDR1 is DFQATT and CDR2 is SNEGSKA in the germline V gene (reference sequence). The CDR3 spans 13 residues. Trimming took off 6 bases at V and 5 bases at J, with 16 bases between the two ends. The chain's CDR3 is CSATQGRGTEAFF. CDR3 DNA: TGCAGTGCGACACAGGGAAGGGGAACTGAAGCTTTCTTT.

J is TRBJ1-2 and V is TRBV11-2; D uncertain. The CDR3 totals 16 residues. Between the trimmed V and J ends, which lost 5 bases and 0 bases, there was a span of 16 bases. The germline V gene encodes CDR1 SGHAT and CDR2 FQNNGV. This CDR3 is CASSGLRRKSNYGYTF. The CDR3 DNA follows: TGTGCCAGCAGCGGCCTTAGGAGGAAATCTAACTATGGCTACACCTTC.

As regards this clonotype: Germline and junction disagree at one end, which may indicate a read error. This chain joins TRBV19 and TRBJ1-1; unclear D gene. The CDR3 has 14 residues. Germline V CDR1 and CDR2: LNHDA, SQIVND (reference sequence). The chain's CDR3 is CASRRREPNTAAFF. DNA of the CDR3: TGTGCCAGTAGACGTCGGGAGCCAAACACTGCAGCTTTCTTT.

This clonotype was observed many times. The chain links TRBV9 to TRBJ1-6; TRBD1 aligns across 8 bases. The CDR3 sequence is 15 residues long. The germline V gene has CDR1 SGDLS and CDR2 YYNGEE. The ends lost 2 bases at V and 7 bases at J; junction bases unmatched: 5. Here the CDR3 DNA reads TGTGCCAGCAGCGTTGGACAGGGCAGGAATTCACCCCTCCACTTT. Translated, it gives CASSVGQGRNSPLHF.

This clonotype was picked up a small number of times. V usage is TRBV20-1 and J usage is TRBJ1-2, with D unresolved. Germline CDR1 is DFQATT and CDR2 is SNEGSKA (reference sequence). CDR3 length equals 16 residues. Trimming removed 2 bases at V and 3 bases at J, with 19 bases between. This CDR3 is CSARPREGRYDYGYTF. In DNA form, the CDR3 reads TGCAGTGCTAGACCCCGTGAGGGCCGATATGACTATGGCTACACCTTC.

Relative to its sample, this clonotype is medium-sized. The V gene is TRBV10-3, the J gene TRBJ1-1; perhaps TRBD1 as D (6 bases). V was shortened by 0 bases and J by 5 bases, with 13 bases between the two germline ends. Germline loops: CDR1 ENHRY, CDR2 SYGVKD. CDR3 size: 15 residues. This chain's CDR3 is CAISESGGLVTEAFF. The DNA of the CDR3 is TGTGCCATCAGTGAGTCGGGGGGGCTTGTAACTGAAGCTTTCTTT.

This clonotype showed up many times. This chain connects TRBV27 to TRBJ1-6, with D perhaps TRBD1 (6 bases). V was pared by 5 bases and J by 9 bases, with 17 bases between. The CDR3 is 15 residues long. Germline CDR1 reads MNHEY; CDR2 reads SMNVEV (reference sequence). CDR3 coding DNA: TGTGCCAGCAGTCTTATGGGGGGGCGTAGTTCACCCCTCCACTTT. This translates into CASSLMGGRSSPLHF.

CDR3 bases: TGTGCCAGCAGCTTATACTTGGGATTTAACACCGGGGAGCTGTTTTTT. As protein: CASSLYLGFNTGELFF. The gene calls are TRBV5-4 and TRBJ2-2; no reliable D call. The CDR3 has 16 residues. Germline V CDR1 and CDR2: SGHNT, YYREEE (reference sequence). With 2 bases removed from V and 2 bases from J, the gap between germline ends came to 13 bases.

J is TRBJ1-1 and V is TRBV5-1; a weak D match, TRBD1 (6 bases). This CDR3 is built from 15 residues. Germline CDR1 SGHRS, CDR2 YFSETQ. Deletions cut 0 bases from V and 2 bases from J, with 11 bases between. Here the CDR3 DNA reads TGCGCCAGCAGCTTGGGGACAGCAACAAACACTGAAGCTTTCTTT. Translated, it gives CASSLGTATNTEAFF.

This chain uses TRBV11-1 with TRBJ1-3; no definite D call. From germline, CDR1 is SGHAT and CDR2 FQDESV (reference sequence). This CDR3 has 13 residues. Deletions cut 5 bases from V and 0 bases from J, with 5 bases between. Written as DNA, the CDR3 is TGTGCCAGCAGCCCGTACTCTGGAAACACCATATATTTT. Protein: CASSPYSGNTIYF.

The V and J genes are TRBV7-8 and TRBJ1-2; D unresolved. Trimming took 1 base from V and 0 from J, leaving 12 bases between them. In germline, CDR1 is SGHVS, CDR2 FQNEAQ. CDR3 length: 16 residues. Here the CDR3 reads CASSLDVAGANYGYTF. CDR3 coding DNA: TGTGCCAGCAGCTTAGACGTGGCCGGAGCTAACTATGGCTACACCTTC.

This clonotype came up a few times. This rearrangement joins TRBV12-3 or TRBV12-4 to TRBJ2-2; D remains unclear. V dropped 8 bases and J dropped 7 bases, with 14 bases sitting between them. This CDR3 is built from 13 residues. This CDR3 is CASGPSPVGELFF. CDR3 nucleotides: TGTGCCAGCGGACCTTCCCCGGTCGGGGAGCTGTTTTTT.

In its sample, this clonotype was seen a few times. This chain connects TRBV7-6 to TRBJ2-2; 12 bases are a match to TRBD1. V was clipped by 2 bases and J by 7 bases; unmatched bases: 5. The CDR3 totals 16 residues. Germline V gene sequence: CDR1 SGHVS, CDR2 FNYEAQ. Here the CDR3 reads CASSLRDRGRSGELFF. In nucleotides, the CDR3 is TGTGCCAGCAGCTTAAGGGACAGGGGGCGAAGCGGGGAGCTGTTTTTT. The full variable domain, completed using reference TRBV7-6 and TRBJ2-2, is GAGVSQSPRYKVTKRGQDVALRCDPISGHVSLYWYRQALGQGPEFLTYFNYEAQQDKSGLPNDRFSAERPEGSISTLTIQRTEQRDSAMYRCASSLRDRGRSGELFFGEGSRLTVL.

This clonotype turned up a few times. The gene calls are TRBV20-1 and TRBJ2-3; 9 nucleotides agree with TRBD2. The CDR3 has 14 residues. From germline, CDR1 is DFQATT and CDR2 SNEGSKA (reference sequence). V was pared by 2 bases and J by 4 bases, with 4 bases of the junction left unmatched. The CDR3 DNA sequence: TGCAGTGCTAGACCAGGACTAGCGCCAGATACGCAGTATTTT. This sequence encodes CSARPGLAPDTQYF.

This chain uses TRBV7-2 with TRBJ2-1; 7 bases align to TRBD2. This CDR3 is 13 amino acids long. V shed 1 base and J 10 bases; nucleotides not matched to a gene: 4. CDR1 is SGHTA and CDR2 is FQGNSA in the germline V gene. The CDR3 here is CASSLEGLVEQFF. CDR3 nucleotide sequence: TGTGCCAGCAGCTTAGAAGGACTAGTAGAGCAGTTCTTC.

J is TRBJ2-1 and V is TRBV20-1; D uncertain. V was shortened by 4 bases and J by 0 bases, with 22 bases between the two germline ends. The CDR3 totals 18 residues. Germline loops: CDR1 DFQATT, CDR2 SNEGSKA (reference sequence). The CDR3 sequence: CSATNVWAGGSSYNEQFF. The CDR3, as DNA: TGCAGTGCTACAAACGTCTGGGCTGGCGGAAGCTCCTACAATGAGCAGTTCTTC.